A selection of T cell receptor beta chains follows, all from one sample in a study of cytomegalovirus exposure and HLA in healthy donors. Assay used: immunoSEQ multiplex PCR; TCRdb lists only in-frame clones, some missing. This sample has 110,000 to 150,000 clones, with roughly 71% found just once. Sequenced input: PBMCs. These receptors all come from a man younger than 45 in good health and CMV-seronegative. The CDR3 runs from the conserved cysteine through the conserved F or W. The D gene is left open where the match is weak. Size is omitted from some rows. Given values are once, few, many or a class for expanded clones.

TRBV2,TRBJ1-2,NA,15,NA,CASSVLQGPDYGYTF
TRBV5-8,TRBJ2-1,NA,15,few,CASSLVRRGNNEQFF
TRBV29-1,TRBJ1-2,TRBD1,14,few,CSVYPDRAHYGYTF
TRBV28,TRBJ1-2,NA,12,NA,CAGNGGDYGYTF
TRBV5-1,TRBJ1-3,NA,14,NA,CASSLQASGNTIYF
TRBV6-1,TRBJ1-2,TRBD1,13,NA,CASIPTGTYGYTF
TRBV27,TRBJ1-6,TRBD1,21,NA,CASSPLRIGTGTTIYNSPLHF
TRBV27,TRBJ2-3,TRBD2,16,NA,CASSLIAGGPTDTQYF
TRBV18,TRBJ2-2,TRBD1,17,NA,CASSFLFGDRVSGKLFF
TRBV7-9,TRBJ1-1,NA,14,once,CASSLSGGDTEAFF
TRBV20-1,TRBJ1-3,NA,11,NA,CSASRGNTIYF
TRBV2,TRBJ1-1,TRBD1,13,NA,CASSIGGQGEAFF
TRBV14,TRBJ2-1,TRBD2,15,NA,CASSLPSGGAGEQFF
TRBV6-5,TRBJ1-2,NA,14,NA,CASSYPDRSKGYTF
TRBV7-9,TRBJ1-2,NA,15,few,CASSSSDRLNYGYTF
TRBV5-4,TRBJ2-3,TRBD1,15,NA,CASGDRRSPTDTQYF
TRBV6-4,TRBJ2-2,NA,13,NA,CASSGGPTGELFF